The T cell receptor (beta chain) under discussion was sequenced for a study of control samples from healthy donors and cancer patients. This clone has a single count. Per germline, CDR1 MNHEY and CDR2 SVGAGI. The V gene lost 6 bases and the J gene lost 1 base, with 9 bases spanning the gap. This CDR3 has 13 residues. Only in-frame clones appear in the TCRdb table, and some are missing; sequencing was by immunoSEQ multiplex PCR. The profile shows around 130,000 clones, around 90% of them singletons. V gene TRBV6-5 combines with J gene TRBJ1-1; D unclear. This receptor was identified in a man between 18 and 35 years old in good health. The source material was blood. CDR3 sequence reads: CASRFDGNTEAFF. DNA for the CDR3: TGTGCCAGCAGATTCGACGGGAACACTGAAGCTTTCTTT.